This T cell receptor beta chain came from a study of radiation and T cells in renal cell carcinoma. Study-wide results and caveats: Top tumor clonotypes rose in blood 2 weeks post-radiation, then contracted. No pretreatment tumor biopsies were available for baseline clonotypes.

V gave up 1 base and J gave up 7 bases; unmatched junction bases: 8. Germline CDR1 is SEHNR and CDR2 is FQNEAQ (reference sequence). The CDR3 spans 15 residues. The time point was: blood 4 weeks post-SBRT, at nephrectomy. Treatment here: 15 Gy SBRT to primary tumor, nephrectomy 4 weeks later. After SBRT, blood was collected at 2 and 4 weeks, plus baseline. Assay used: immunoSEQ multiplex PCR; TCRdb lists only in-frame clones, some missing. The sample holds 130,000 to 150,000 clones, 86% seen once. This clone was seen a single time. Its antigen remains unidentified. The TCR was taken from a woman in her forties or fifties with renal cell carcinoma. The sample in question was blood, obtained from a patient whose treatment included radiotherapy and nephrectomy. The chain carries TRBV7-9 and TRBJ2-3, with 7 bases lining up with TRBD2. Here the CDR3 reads CASSLGQREVNTQYF. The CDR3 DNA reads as TGTGCCAGCAGCTTAGGGCAGCGGGAAGTAAATACGCAGTATTTT.